A single sample is the source of the 17 T cell receptor beta chains below, sequenced in a study of cytomegalovirus exposure and HLA in healthy donors. This PCR relied on a set of 60 Vbeta primers and 13 Jbeta primers. Using immunoSEQ multiplex PCR, the repertoire was profiled, and TCRdb retains in-frame clones only, with some absent. The top ten clones hold about 1.6% of a sample with more than 150,000 clones, more than 75% of them seen once. Sequencing was carried out using PBMCs. The receptors were sampled from a middle-aged man in good health and CMV-seronegative.

The chain is built from TRBV27 and TRBJ2-7; TRBD1 agrees at 9 bases. The CDR3 is 14 residues long. V lost 4 bases to trimming and J lost 1 base; unmatched junction nucleotides: 2. CDR1 is MNHEY, CDR2 SMNVEV, per germline (reference sequence). DNA for the CDR3: TGTGCCAGCAGTTCGGACAGGGGATCCTACGAGCAGTACTTC. This gives the protein CASSSDRGSYEQYF.

The table lists this clone with a few counts. The CDR3 DNA reads as TGTGCCAGCAGTGGGGGCAGTCTCCCCTCACCCCTCCACTTT. It is translated as CASSGGSLPSPLHF. The rearrangement joins TRBV25-1 to TRBJ1-6; perhaps TRBD1 as D (5 bases). The CDR3 has 14 residues. Trimming took off 4 bases at V and 10 bases at J, with 14 bases between the two ends. Looked up from germline, CDR1 is MGHDK and CDR2 is SYGVNS. Full variable domain (outside the CDR3, taken from reference TRBV25-1 and TRBJ1-6): EADIYQTPRYLVIGTGKKITLECSQTMGHDKMYWYQQDPGMELHLIHYSYGVNSTEKGDLSSESTVSRIRTEHFPLTLESARPSHTSQYLCASSGGSLPSPLHFGNGTRLTVT.

The chain recombines TRBV18 with TRBJ2-5; 8 nucleotides align to TRBD1. V lost 3 bases to trimming and J lost 4 bases; unmatched junction nucleotides: 7. The CDR3 is 15 residues long. Germline V CDR1 and CDR2: KGHSH, LQKENI. The CDR3 reads CASSPVQQGGETQYF. In nucleotides, the CDR3 is TGTGCCAGCTCACCGGTTCAACAGGGGGGAGAGACCCAGTACTTC.

The gene calls are TRBV18 and TRBJ2-7, with a possible D match to TRBD1 (5 bases). The CDR3 length is 14 residues. Trimming pared 5 bases from V and 1 base from J, leaving 12 bases between. Germline lookup yields CDR1 KGHSH and CDR2 LQKENI. The CDR3 DNA reads as TGTGCCAGCTCAGCCCAGACAGAGTCCTACGAGCAGTACTTC. Its translation is CASSAQTESYEQYF. Full variable domain (remainder filled in from reference TRBV18 and TRBJ2-7): NAGVMQNPRHLVRRRGQEARLRCSPMKGHSHVYWYRQLPEEGLKFMVYLQKENIIDESGMPKERFSAEFPKEGPSILRIQQVVRGDSAAYFCASSAQTESYEQYFGPGTRLTVT.

The V call is TRBV7-9, the J call TRBJ2-1, with 10 bases identical to TRBD2. Germline V gene data show CDR1 as SEHNR and CDR2 as FQNEAQ (reference sequence). J gave up 3 bases and V 5 bases, and 10 bases lay outside the gene matches. The CDR3 totals 17 residues. DNA of the CDR3: TGTGCCAGCAGCGTCCGACGGGCTAGCGGGAGCTACAATGAGCAGTTCTTC. Translating it yields CASSVRRASGSYNEQFF. Full variable domain (outside the CDR3, taken from reference TRBV7-9 and TRBJ2-1): DTGVSQNPRHKITKRGQNVTFRCDPISEHNRLYWYRQTLGQGPEFLTYFQNEAQLEKSRLLSDRFSAERPKGSFSTLEIQRTEQGDSAMYLCASSVRRASGSYNEQFFGPGTRLTVL.

The V call is TRBV6-1, the J call TRBJ2-5, with TRBD2 identical over 10 bases. Trimming took 4 bases from V and 4 from J; bases not matched to a gene: 6. There are 15 residues in the CDR3. From germline, CDR1 is MNHNS and CDR2 SASEGT. CDR3 nucleotides: TGTGCCAGCAGTGCAGCGGGGGGGACCGGAGAGACCCAGTACTTC. Translation gives CASSAAGGTGETQYF.

This clone was detected once. The rearrangement uses TRBV9 and TRBJ2-1; TRBD2 matches 8 bases. Germline CDR1 and CDR2: SGDLS and YYNGEE. The CDR3 is 15 amino acids. The V gene end was trimmed by 4 bases and the J gene end by 6 bases; junction bases not matched to a gene: 9. The CDR3 protein is CASSFSGGRGNEQFF. The CDR3 coding sequence is TGTGCCAGCAGCTTCAGCGGGGGAAGGGGCAATGAGCAGTTCTTC.

The rearrangement links TRBV5-1 to TRBJ2-2, with TRBD2 matching 12 bases. This CDR3 spans 17 amino acids. Germline CDR1 reads SGHRS; CDR2 reads YFSETQ. J lost 0 bases, V lost 4 bases, and 4 bases had no gene match. This CDR3 is CASSPGLAGTNTGELFF. The CDR3, as DNA: TGCGCCAGCAGCCCAGGACTAGCGGGAACGAACACCGGGGAGCTGTTTTTT. Together with reference TRBV5-1 and TRBJ2-2, the CDR3 gives the full variable domain: KAGVTQTPRYLIKTRGQQVTLSCSPISGHRSVSWYQQTPGQGLQFLFEYFSETQRNKGNFPGRFSGRQFSNSRSEMNVSTLELGDSALYLCASSPGLAGTNTGELFFGEGSRLTVL.

This chain uses TRBV19 with TRBJ1-5, with no clear D. The length of the CDR3 is 15 residues. V shed 3 bases and J shed 0 bases, with 9 bases lying between them. Germline CDR1 reads LNHDA; CDR2 reads SQIVND (reference sequence). The CDR3 bases are TGTGCCAGTAGTATCGATCCAGATAGCAATCAGCCCCAGCATTTT. It codes for CASSIDPDSNQPQHF.

CDR3 nucleotide sequence: TGTGCCAGTCGGGGGGTCTGGAACACCGGGGAGCTGTTTTTT. The encoded protein is CASRGVWNTGELFF. The chain is built from TRBV27 and TRBJ2-2; 7 bases are shared with TRBD2. V trimming: 9 bases; J trimming: 1 base; junction bases outside the gene matches: 5. CDR1 and CDR2 from the germline V gene are MNHEY and SMNVEV (reference sequence). This CDR3 spans 14 amino acids.

The J gene is TRBJ1-2, the V gene TRBV19; 10 positions agree with TRBD1. The CDR3 is 15 amino acids. The germline gives CDR1 LNHDA, CDR2 SQIVND (reference sequence). With V trimmed by 3 bases and J by 4 bases, 5 bases remained unmatched. CDR3 sequence reads: CASSMGTGEGYGYTF. The CDR3 nucleotides read TGTGCCAGTAGTATGGGGACAGGGGAGGGCTATGGCTACACCTTC.

The genes are TRBV5-4 and TRBJ2-5, with 7 positions matching TRBD1. In germline, CDR1 is SGHNT, CDR2 YYREEE (reference sequence). J was trimmed by 3 bases and V by 3 bases; bases with no gene match: 2. The CDR3 runs to 13 residues. This chain's CDR3 is CASSSGTEETQYF. CDR3 nucleotide sequence: TGTGCCAGCAGCTCCGGGACAGAAGAGACCCAGTACTTC.

V and J are TRBV10-3 and TRBJ1-2, with TRBD1 identical over 7 bases. Germline V gives CDR1 ENHRY, CDR2 SYGVKD. Unmatched junction bases numbered 18, after V lost 7 bases and J lost 1 base. This CDR3 is 18 amino acids long. Here the CDR3 reads CAIILPQTGLGLNYGYTF. The CDR3 DNA sequence: TGTGCCATCATTCTACCCCAGACAGGGTTAGGGCTTAACTATGGCTACACCTTC.

The chain combines TRBV5-8 with TRBJ2-5; weak D call: TRBD1 (6 bases). The CDR3 is 15 amino acids. CDR1 SGHTS and CDR2 YDEGEE come from the germline V gene. Trimming stripped 0 bases from V and 1 base from J, with 10 bases between. This CDR3 is CASSLGDTGQETQYF. The CDR3 DNA is TGTGCCAGCAGCTTGGGGGACACGGGCCAAGAGACCCAGTACTTC.

The chain has TRBV7-2 and TRBJ2-7; tentative D call: TRBD2 (6 bases). The CDR3 is made up of 15 amino acids. The V gene lost 1 base and the J gene lost 4 bases, with 14 bases spanning the gap. Germline V gene lookup returns CDR1 SGHTA and CDR2 FQGNSA. The CDR3 coding sequence is TGTGCCAGCAGCTTAGGGATTAGGAGGGTATACGAGCAGTACTTC. This translates into CASSLGIRRVYEQYF. Full variable domain (remainder filled in from reference TRBV7-2 and TRBJ2-7): GAGVSQSPSNKVTEKGKDVELRCDPISGHTALYWYRQSLGQGLEFLIYFQGNSAPDKSGLPSDRFSAERTGGSVSTLTIQRTQQEDSAVYLCASSLGIRRVYEQYFGPGTRLTVT.

V and J are TRBV28 and TRBJ2-7; tentatively, D is TRBD2 (7 bases). Between the trimmed V and J ends, which lost 3 bases and 4 bases, there was a span of 13 bases. Germline V gene lookup returns CDR1 MDHEN and CDR2 SYDVKM. CDR3 length equals 14 residues. In nucleotides, the CDR3 is TGTGCCAGCAGTTTGGCAGGGGAGGGGTACGAGCAGTACTTC. Translating gives CASSLAGEGYEQYF.

The chain links TRBV7-9 to TRBJ2-5; D remains ambiguous. The assigned J gene may be wrong: the sequence end matches TRBJ2-7 better. Germline V lookup: CDR1 SEHNR, CDR2 FQNEAQ (reference sequence). The CDR3 loop spans 15 amino acids. Here the CDR3 DNA reads TGTGCCAGCAGCTTAAACTCGGTTCTGAATAACGAGCAGTACTTC. It codes for CASSLNSVLNNEQYF.